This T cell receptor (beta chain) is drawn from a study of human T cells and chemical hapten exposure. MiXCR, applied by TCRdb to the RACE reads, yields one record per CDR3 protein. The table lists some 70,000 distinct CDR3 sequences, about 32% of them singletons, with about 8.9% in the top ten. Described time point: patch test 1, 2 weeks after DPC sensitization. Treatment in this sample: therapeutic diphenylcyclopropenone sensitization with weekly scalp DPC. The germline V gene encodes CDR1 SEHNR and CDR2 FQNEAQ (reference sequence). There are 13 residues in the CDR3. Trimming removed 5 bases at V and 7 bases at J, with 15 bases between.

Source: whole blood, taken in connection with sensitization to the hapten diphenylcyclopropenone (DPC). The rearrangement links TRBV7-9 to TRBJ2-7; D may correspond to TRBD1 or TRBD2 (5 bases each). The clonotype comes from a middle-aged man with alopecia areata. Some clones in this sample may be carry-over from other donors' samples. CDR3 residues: CASSGGPAAEQYF. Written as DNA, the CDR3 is TGTGCCAGCAGCGGGGGACCCGCGGCTGAGCAGTACTTC.